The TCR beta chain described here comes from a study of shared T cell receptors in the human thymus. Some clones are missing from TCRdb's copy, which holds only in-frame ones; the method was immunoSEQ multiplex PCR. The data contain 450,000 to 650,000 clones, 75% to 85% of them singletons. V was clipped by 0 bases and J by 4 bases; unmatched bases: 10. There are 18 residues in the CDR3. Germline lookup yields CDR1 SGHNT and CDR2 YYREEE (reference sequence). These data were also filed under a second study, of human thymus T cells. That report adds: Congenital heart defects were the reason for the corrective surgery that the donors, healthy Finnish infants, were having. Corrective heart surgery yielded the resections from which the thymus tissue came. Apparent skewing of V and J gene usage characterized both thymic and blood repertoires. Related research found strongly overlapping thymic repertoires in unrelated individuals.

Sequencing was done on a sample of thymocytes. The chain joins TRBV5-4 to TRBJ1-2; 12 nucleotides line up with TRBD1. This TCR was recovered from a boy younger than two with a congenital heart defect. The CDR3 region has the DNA TGTGCCAGCAGCTTGGAGGGACAGGGGGCGCGAGTCCCCTATGGCTACACCTTC. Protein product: CASSLEGQGARVPYGYTF.